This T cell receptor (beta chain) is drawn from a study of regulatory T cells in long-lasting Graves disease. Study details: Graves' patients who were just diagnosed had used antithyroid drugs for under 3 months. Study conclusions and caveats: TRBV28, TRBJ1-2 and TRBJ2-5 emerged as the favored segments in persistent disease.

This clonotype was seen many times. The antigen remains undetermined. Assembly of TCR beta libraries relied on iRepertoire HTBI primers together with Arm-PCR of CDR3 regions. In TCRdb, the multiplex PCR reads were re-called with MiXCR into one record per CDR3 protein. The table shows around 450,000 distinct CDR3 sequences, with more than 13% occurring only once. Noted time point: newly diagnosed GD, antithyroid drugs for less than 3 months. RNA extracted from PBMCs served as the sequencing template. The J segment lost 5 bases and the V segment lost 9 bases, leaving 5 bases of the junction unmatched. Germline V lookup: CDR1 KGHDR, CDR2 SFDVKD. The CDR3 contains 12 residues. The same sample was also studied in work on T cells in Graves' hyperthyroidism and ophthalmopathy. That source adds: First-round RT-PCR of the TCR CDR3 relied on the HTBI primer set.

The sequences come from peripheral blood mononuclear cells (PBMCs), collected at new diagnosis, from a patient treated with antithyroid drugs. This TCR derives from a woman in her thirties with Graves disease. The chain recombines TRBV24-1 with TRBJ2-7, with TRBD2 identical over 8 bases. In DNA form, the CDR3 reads TGTGCCACCCCCCGGGGGGGTGACGAGCAGTACTTC. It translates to CATPRGGDEQYF.